These 18 T cell receptor beta chains were all obtained from the same sample, sequenced in a study of vaccination and CD4 T cells after COVID-19 (dated by TCRdb to between 2021 and 2023). Antigens for these TCRs are unknown. The library was generated by PCR. Sequencing used an Illumina iSeq 100. TCR sequencing of DNA from cultured CD4+ T cells used the Oncomine TCR Beta short-read assay at the Johns Hopkins FTIC core. Through fastp at Q25 and MiXCR, TCRdb rebuilt clones from the public reads, retaining in-frame beta chains. All rows with the same CDR3 protein become a single entry with the most common DNA and genes. Across this sample there are more than 13,000 distinct CDR3 sequences, with about 50% seen only once. 8.4% of the sample is taken by the ten largest. The treatment or condition label here, explained by the study, means: roughly 10-day PBMC culture with coronavirus spike peptide pools or control peptides (ViraFEST assay).

The sequenced sample was CD4+ T cells from blood, cultured in vitro, obtained before SARS-CoV-2 vaccination. These receptors came from a human donor who had recovered from COVID-19.

The rearrangement links TRBV30 to TRBJ1-1; perhaps TRBD1 as D (6 bases). V was pared by 2 bases and J by 5 bases, with 15 bases between. Looked up from germline, CDR1 is GTSNPN and CDR2 is SVGIG (reference sequence). This CDR3 spans 14 amino acids. The CDR3 protein is CAWSTWGGETEAFF. The CDR3 DNA reads TGTGCCTGGAGTACCTGGGGGGGCGAGACTGAAGCTTTCTTT.

This clonotype has only one observation. The chain carries TRBV12-3 or TRBV12-4 and TRBJ1-1, with TRBD1 as a possible D gene (6 bases). There are 14 residues in the CDR3. V dropped 7 bases and J dropped 1 base, with 13 bases sitting between them. CDR3 nucleotides: TGTGCCAGCACCCCTATACAGGGGAACACTGAAGCTTTCTTT. It codes for CASTPIQGNTEAFF.

The rearrangement links TRBV6-1 to TRBJ2-7; no clear D. CDR1 is MNHNS and CDR2 is SASEGT in the germline V gene. Trimming stripped 5 bases from V and 3 bases from J, with 8 bases between. This CDR3 has 12 amino acids. The CDR3 loop reads CASSPTSYEQYF. For the CDR3, the DNA is TGTGCCAGCAGTCCCACAAGCTACGAGCAGTACTTC.

The J gene is TRBJ1-2, the V gene TRBV6-2 or TRBV6-3; TRBD1 aligns across 7 bases. There are 15 residues in the CDR3. CDR1 is MNHEY and CDR2 is SVGEGT in the germline V gene. J lost 1 base, V lost 4 bases, and 6 bases had no gene match. CDR3 in DNA: TGTGCCAGCAGTTCCGTGGGACAGAGTAACTATGGCTACACCTTC. It translates to CASSSVGQSNYGYTF.

This clonotype is judged medium-sized (0.01 to 0.1%). The chain carries TRBV2 and TRBJ1-2; weak D call: TRBD1 (5 bases). Germline V lookup: CDR1 SNHLY, CDR2 FYNNEI. The CDR3 spans 15 residues. The germline V and J ends were trimmed by 1 base and 4 bases, with 13 bases remaining between them. CDR3 loop: CASSEGAGDFYGYTF. CDR3 sequence (DNA): TGTGCCAGCAGTGAAGGGGCGGGGGACTTCTATGGCTACACCTTC.

V usage is TRBV27 and J usage is TRBJ2-2; 9 nucleotides match TRBD1. Trimming took 7 bases from V and 4 from J; bases not matched to a gene: 7. Germline CDR1 MNHEY, CDR2 SMNVEV (reference sequence). The CDR3 contains 15 residues. CDR3 sequence reads: CASKRDRAVTGELFF. The CDR3 coding sequence is TGTGCCAGCAAAAGGGACAGGGCGGTCACCGGGGAGCTGTTTTTT.

On this clonotype: An end of the junction does not agree with germline; a read error may underlie this. Written as DNA, the CDR3 is TGTGCCAGCAGTTTATACGGGACAGGGAACTCTGGCTACACCTTC. Translation gives CASSLYGTGNSGYTF. V is TRBV27 and J is TRBJ1-2; 9 nucleotides align to TRBD1. The CDR3 spans 15 residues. Germline CDR1 reads MNHEY; CDR2 reads SMNVEV (reference sequence).

The chain couples TRBV6-2 or TRBV6-3 to TRBJ2-7, with TRBD1 matching 7 bases. CDR3 size: 13 residues. V shed 6 bases and J 6 bases; nucleotides not matched to a gene: 8. The V gene's germline CDR1 is MNHEY and CDR2 SVGEGT. CDR3 coding DNA: TGTGCCAGCAGCGAGGCTGGGACAGCCGAGCAGTACTTC. Protein product: CASSEAGTAEQYF.

This chain uses TRBV15 with TRBJ2-2; the D is unclear. Trimming cost V 1 base and J 7 bases, with 10 bases left between them. Germline lookup yields CDR1 LNHNV and CDR2 YYDKDF (reference sequence). This CDR3 is built from 14 residues. CDR3 DNA sequence: TGTGCCACCAGCAGAGGTCTCAGTGGCGGGGAGCTGTTTTTT. This codes for CATSRGLSGGELFF.

The V gene is TRBV6-1, the J gene TRBJ2-4, with 8 bases identical to TRBD1. Germline V lookup: CDR1 MNHNS, CDR2 SASEGT. With 6 bases clipped from V and 0 bases from J, the junction kept 7 bases outside the gene matches. The CDR3 extends over 16 amino acids. The CDR3 DNA is TGTGCCAGCAGCCCCCGACAGGGGCTAGCCAAAAACATTCAGTACTTC. It encodes CASSPRQGLAKNIQYF.

This clonotype was observed a few times. The CDR3 here is CASSHPSGRTDTQYF. The CDR3 DNA sequence: TGTGCCAGCAGTCACCCTAGCGGCCGCACAGATACGCAGTATTTT. The chain carries TRBV28 and TRBJ2-3; TRBD2 matches 7 bases. The CDR3 loop spans 15 amino acids. V was pared by 5 bases and J by 1 base, with 6 bases of the junction left unmatched. Germline lookup yields CDR1 MDHEN and CDR2 SYDVKM.

The rearrangement uses TRBV6-1 and TRBJ1-5, with D possibly matching TRBD1 (5 bases). The CDR3 contains 11 residues. The V gene lost 11 bases and the J gene lost 7 bases, with 12 bases spanning the gap. Germline assignment: CDR1 MNHNS and CDR2 SASEGT. Here the CDR3 reads CAGGGYQPQHF. DNA for the CDR3: TGTGCCGGTGGGGGGTACCAGCCCCAGCATTTT.

This clonotype was seen a handful of times. The chain uses TRBV2 and TRBJ1-5; D unclear. The germline V and J ends were trimmed by 4 bases and 7 bases, with 11 bases remaining between them. This CDR3 is 13 amino acids long. Germline lookup yields CDR1 SNHLY and CDR2 FYNNEI. CDR3 sequence (DNA): TGTGCCAGCAGTGGGGAGGAGGTCCAGCCCCAGCATTTT. Encoded protein: CASSGEEVQPQHF.

This clonotype was found once. The rearrangement links TRBV7-2 to TRBJ2-2; 8 positions match TRBD1. The CDR3 totals 16 residues. The V and J ends lost 1 base and 5 bases, in that order; junction bases with no gene match: 6. Germline CDR1 and CDR2: SGHTA and FQGNSA. CDR3 residues: CASSLGSNRGTGELFF. CDR3 nucleotide sequence: TGTGCCAGCAGCTTAGGGTCGAACAGGGGGACCGGGGAGCTGTTTTTT.

This clonotype has a single count. The chain recombines TRBV28 with TRBJ2-3; D ambiguous. This CDR3 is built from 13 residues. V was pared by 5 bases and J by 0 bases, with 6 bases between. Looked up from germline, CDR1 is MDHEN and CDR2 is SYDVKM. In DNA, the CDR3 is TGTGCCAGCAGTCCTTATAGCACAGATACGCAGTATTTT. Amino acid sequence: CASSPYSTDTQYF.

This clonotype was seen a handful of times. V and J are TRBV7-2 and TRBJ1-3, with 9 bases matching TRBD1. The V segment lost 5 bases and the J segment 6 bases; nucleotides outside the gene matches: 11. This CDR3 has 16 residues. Germline V lookup: CDR1 SGHTA, CDR2 FQGNSA. CDR3 amino acids: CASSGGGTGRANTIYF. CDR3 nucleotide sequence: TGTGCCAGCAGCGGAGGGGGGACAGGGAGGGCAAACACCATATATTTT.

The gene calls are TRBV6-1 and TRBJ1-1, with D perhaps matching TRBD1 (6 bases). Germline values: CDR1 MNHNS, CDR2 SASEGT. This CDR3 contains 12 residues. Trimming shortened V by 7 bases and J by 1 base, and 7 bases separated the two germline ends. The CDR3 region is CASKGGNTEAFF. The CDR3 bases are TGTGCCAGCAAGGGGGGGAACACTGAAGCTTTCTTT.

The chain combines TRBV20-1 with TRBJ1-5; D is unclear. In germline, CDR1 is DFQATT, CDR2 SNEGSKA (reference sequence). The CDR3 runs to 13 residues. V lost 2 bases, J lost 3 bases, and 8 bases lay in between. The CDR3 sequence is CSARSAYNQPQHF. CDR3 in DNA: TGCAGTGCTAGATCCGCTTACAATCAGCCCCAGCATTTT.